These T cell receptor beta chains were read from a single sample in a study of T cell changes during pregnancy in multiple sclerosis. Sequenced by immunoSEQ multiplex PCR; TCRdb stores in-frame clones only, minus some. The sample includes 55,000 or so clones, approximately 92% of them seen just once. The sample in question was CD4+ T cells from peripheral blood mononuclear cells, obtained after pregnancy. Source of these receptors: a female donor in good health, enrolled as a control in a pregnancy study. Each CDR3 is given with its conserved first and last residue. The D gene is left open where the match is weak. Clone size is shown for a subset of rows, as once, few, many or a class of expanded clone.

d_call: -; clone_size: -; j_call: TRBJ1-5; v_call: TRBV7-8; cdr3_nt: TGTGCCAGCAGCTCAACTTCAGGGGTTCAGCCCCAGCATTTT; cdr3_aa: CASSSTSGVQPQHF
d_call: TRBD1; clone_size: -; j_call: TRBJ2-7; v_call: TRBV10-3; cdr3_nt: TGTGCCACCGCTGGGACAGGGAGATCCTACGAGCAGTACTTC; cdr3_aa: CATAGTGRSYEQYF
d_call: -; clone_size: -; j_call: TRBJ2-3; v_call: TRBV18; cdr3_nt: TGTGCCAGCTCCCTAGACAGGGGAGGGGGAGATACGCAGTATTTT; cdr3_aa: CASSLDRGGGDTQYF
d_call: -; clone_size: -; j_call: TRBJ1-2; v_call: TRBV4-3; cdr3_nt: TGCGCCAGCAGCCAAGCCGCGCAGGGTGTTAACTATGGCTACACCTTC; cdr3_aa: CASSQAAQGVNYGYTF
d_call: -; clone_size: -; j_call: TRBJ2-3; v_call: TRBV14; cdr3_nt: TGTGCCAGCAGCCCGCGATTCTCTAGCACAGATACGCAGTATTTT; cdr3_aa: CASSPRFSSTDTQYF
d_call: -; clone_size: -; j_call: TRBJ1-5; v_call: TRBV7-9; cdr3_nt: TGTGCCAGCAGCTTAGGGGATTCGGGGAGACAGCCCCAGCATTTT; cdr3_aa: CASSLGDSGRQPQHF
d_call: TRBD2; clone_size: once; j_call: TRBJ2-1; v_call: TRBV4-3; cdr3_nt: TGCGCCAGCAGCCAAGATCTGACTAGCGGGGGAAACAATGAGCAGTTCTTC; cdr3_aa: CASSQDLTSGGNNEQFF
d_call: TRBD1; clone_size: -; j_call: TRBJ1-2; v_call: TRBV5-6; cdr3_nt: TGTGCCAGCAGCTTGTTCCGACAGGGAAACTCCTATGGCTACACCTTC; cdr3_aa: CASSLFRQGNSYGYTF
d_call: -; clone_size: -; j_call: TRBJ1-1; v_call: TRBV6-5; cdr3_nt: TGTGCCAGCAGCCCGGTGGGGGGGACTGAAGCTTTCTTT; cdr3_aa: CASSPVGGTEAFF
d_call: TRBD2; clone_size: -; j_call: TRBJ2-1; v_call: TRBV12-5; cdr3_nt: TGTGCTAGTGGTTTGGTACTCGCTAGCGGGGTTAATGAGCAGTTCTTC; cdr3_aa: CASGLVLASGVNEQFF
d_call: -; clone_size: -; j_call: TRBJ2-5; v_call: TRBV5-5; cdr3_nt: TGTGCCAGCAGCTCGGGGTTGGGATCGGAGACCCAGTACTTC; cdr3_aa: CASSSGLGSETQYF
d_call: -; clone_size: -; j_call: TRBJ2-2; v_call: TRBV5-1; cdr3_nt: TGCGCCAGCAGCCCGGTTTTGGCGGCGGGGAACACCGGGGAGCTGTTTTTT; cdr3_aa: CASSPVLAAGNTGELFF
d_call: -; clone_size: -; j_call: TRBJ1-5; v_call: TRBV18; cdr3_nt: TGTGCCAGCTCATCGGACAGCGAAAGGCCCCAGCATTTT; cdr3_aa: CASSSDSERPQHF
d_call: TRBD1; clone_size: -; j_call: TRBJ1-4; v_call: TRBV18; cdr3_nt: TGTGCCAGCTCACCTTTTCGGCCAGTTCAGGGGGATGAAAAACTGTTTTTT; cdr3_aa: CASSPFRPVQGDEKLFF
d_call: -; clone_size: -; j_call: TRBJ1-6; v_call: TRBV11-2; cdr3_nt: TGTGCCAGCAGCCCCTCATATGAGTCACCCCTCCACTTT; cdr3_aa: CASSPSYESPLHF
d_call: -; clone_size: -; j_call: TRBJ2-1; v_call: TRBV10-3; cdr3_nt: TGTGCCATCAGGGGCCGGTCCTACAATGAGCAGTTCTTC; cdr3_aa: CAIRGRSYNEQFF
d_call: -; clone_size: -; j_call: TRBJ2-7; v_call: TRBV7-6; cdr3_nt: TGTGCCAGCAGCCCCGAGCAGGGGCCCTACGAGCAGTACTTC; cdr3_aa: CASSPEQGPYEQYF
d_call: -; clone_size: -; j_call: TRBJ1-5; v_call: TRBV19; cdr3_nt: TGTGCCAGTAGTATAGGGAGGTTGCGGGGTCAGCCCCAGCATTTT; cdr3_aa: CASSIGRLRGQPQHF
d_call: TRBD1; clone_size: -; j_call: TRBJ2-5; v_call: TRBV19; cdr3_nt: TGTGCCAGTAGAAAGGGACAGGGGGTCGGTTGGGAGACCCAGTACTTC; cdr3_aa: CASRKGQGVGWETQYF
d_call: -; clone_size: -; j_call: TRBJ1-5; v_call: TRBV5-8; cdr3_nt: TGTGCCAGCAGCTTGAACAGGCACCCGAATCAGCCCCAGCATTTT; cdr3_aa: CASSLNRHPNQPQHF
d_call: TRBD1; clone_size: once; j_call: TRBJ1-1; v_call: TRBV6-5; cdr3_nt: TGTGCCAGCAGGACAGGGGGCGGAGGGAGAACTGAAGCTTTCTTT; cdr3_aa: CASRTGGGGRTEAFF
d_call: -; clone_size: -; j_call: TRBJ1-1; v_call: TRBV19; cdr3_nt: TGTGCCAGTAGTCCAGCCCATCTACAGGGCACTGAAGCTTTCTTT; cdr3_aa: CASSPAHLQGTEAFF
d_call: -; clone_size: -; j_call: TRBJ1-6; v_call: TRBV19; cdr3_nt: TGTGCCAGTAAAGACGGGGGGCGTGATAATTCACCCCTCCACTTT; cdr3_aa: CASKDGGRDNSPLHF
d_call: TRBD1; clone_size: -; j_call: TRBJ1-2; v_call: TRBV9; cdr3_nt: TGTGCCAGCAGCGTAGGACAGGGAGACTATGGCTACACCTTC; cdr3_aa: CASSVGQGDYGYTF
d_call: -; clone_size: -; j_call: TRBJ1-1; v_call: TRBV30; cdr3_nt: TGTGCCTGGATTAAACCGGGATTGAACACTGAAGCTTTCTTT; cdr3_aa: CAWIKPGLNTEAFF
d_call: -; clone_size: few; j_call: TRBJ1-2; v_call: TRBV6-1; cdr3_nt: TGTGCCAGCAGCCAAAGGGGAACCGGCTATGGCTACACCTTC; cdr3_aa: CASSQRGTGYGYTF
d_call: -; clone_size: -; j_call: TRBJ2-4; v_call: TRBV5-6; cdr3_nt: TGTGCCAGCAGCCTCAGGGGTGCTCTAGCCAAAAACATTCAGTACTTC; cdr3_aa: CASSLRGALAKNIQYF
d_call: -; clone_size: -; j_call: TRBJ2-6; v_call: TRBV18; cdr3_nt: TGTGCCAGCTCAATAGCCACCTCTGGGGCCAACGTCCTGACTTTC; cdr3_aa: CASSIATSGANVLTF
d_call: -; clone_size: -; j_call: TRBJ2-3; v_call: TRBV12-5; cdr3_nt: TGTGCTAGTGGTCTTGACAGAAGCACAGATACGCAGTATTTT; cdr3_aa: CASGLDRSTDTQYF
d_call: -; clone_size: once; j_call: TRBJ1-1; v_call: TRBV19; cdr3_nt: TGTGCCAGCTTCCCTTTGTCCGGGGGGAACACTGAAGCTTTCTTT; cdr3_aa: CASFPLSGGNTEAFF
d_call: TRBD2; clone_size: -; j_call: TRBJ2-1; v_call: TRBV4-2; cdr3_nt: TGTGCCAGCAGCCGAAGGGGCGTAGCGGGGGGTACCTACAATGAGCAGTTCTTC; cdr3_aa: CASSRRGVAGGTYNEQFF
d_call: -; clone_size: -; j_call: TRBJ1-2; v_call: TRBV18; cdr3_nt: TGTGCCAGCTCAACCGGACAGTCTAACTATGGCTACACCTTC; cdr3_aa: CASSTGQSNYGYTF
d_call: -; clone_size: -; j_call: TRBJ2-5; v_call: TRBV2; cdr3_nt: TGTGCCAGCAGCGAGGCGCCACTAGGACAGAAGACGCAAGAGACCCAGTACTTC; cdr3_aa: CASSEAPLGQKTQETQYF
d_call: -; clone_size: -; j_call: TRBJ1-5; v_call: TRBV4-1; cdr3_nt: TGCGCCAGCAGCCAAGTTGGGGGGAGGGATCGCAATCAGCCCCAGCATTTT; cdr3_aa: CASSQVGGRDRNQPQHF
d_call: TRBD1; clone_size: -; j_call: TRBJ2-7; v_call: TRBV27; cdr3_nt: TGTGCCAGCAGTTCTAAGGGACAGGTGGAGTACTTC; cdr3_aa: CASSSKGQVEYF
d_call: TRBD1; clone_size: -; j_call: TRBJ2-1; v_call: TRBV7-2; cdr3_nt: TGTGCCACCACTAAAGGGGGCACGGGCAATGAGCAGTTCTTC; cdr3_aa: CATTKGGTGNEQFF
d_call: -; clone_size: -; j_call: TRBJ2-5; v_call: TRBV28; cdr3_nt: TGTGCCAGCAGTTTAAACGGAGGGGAGACCCAGTACTTC; cdr3_aa: CASSLNGGETQYF
d_call: TRBD2; clone_size: -; j_call: TRBJ2-7; v_call: TRBV30; cdr3_nt: TGTGCCTGGAAGGCTAGCGGGGGCTACGAGCAGTACTTC; cdr3_aa: CAWKASGGYEQYF
d_call: TRBD1; clone_size: -; j_call: TRBJ2-7; v_call: TRBV27; cdr3_nt: TGTGCCAGCAGTTCACCCGGGACAGGGGAGGGCAAGCAGTACTTC; cdr3_aa: CASSSPGTGEGKQYF
d_call: -; clone_size: -; j_call: TRBJ1-1; v_call: TRBV18; cdr3_nt: TGTGCCAGCTCATCGCTACAGGGTAGCACTGAAGCTTTCTTT; cdr3_aa: CASSSLQGSTEAFF
d_call: -; clone_size: -; j_call: TRBJ2-3; v_call: TRBV14; cdr3_nt: TGTGCCAGCAGCCCCCTAATCACAGATACGCAGTATTTT; cdr3_aa: CASSPLITDTQYF
d_call: -; clone_size: -; j_call: TRBJ2-5; v_call: TRBV7-6; cdr3_nt: TGTGCCAGCAGCTTTGGCGAGACCCAGTACTTC; cdr3_aa: CASSFGETQYF
d_call: TRBD2; clone_size: once; j_call: TRBJ2-3; v_call: TRBV9; cdr3_nt: TGTGCCAGCAGCCTTAGCGGGGGGCTTGCACAAGATACGCAGTATTTT; cdr3_aa: CASSLSGGLAQDTQYF
d_call: -; clone_size: -; j_call: TRBJ1-2; v_call: TRBV27; cdr3_nt: TGTGCCAGCAGTTTATCGAAGGGGGGGAAACTTAACTATGGCTACACCTTC; cdr3_aa: CASSLSKGGKLNYGYTF
d_call: -; clone_size: -; j_call: TRBJ2-7; v_call: TRBV20-1; cdr3_nt: TGCAGTGCTCCACGCGGCTACGAGCAGTACTTC; cdr3_aa: CSAPRGYEQYF
d_call: TRBD1; clone_size: -; j_call: TRBJ1-3; v_call: TRBV7-9; cdr3_nt: TGTGCCAGCAGCAGGACAGGGGGCAGAAACACCATATATTTT; cdr3_aa: CASSRTGGRNTIYF
d_call: -; clone_size: -; j_call: TRBJ1-4; v_call: TRBV5-6; cdr3_nt: TGTGCCAGCAGCCCGTTGGGGGCCACTACAACTAATGAAAAACTGTTTTTT; cdr3_aa: CASSPLGATTTNEKLFF
d_call: TRBD1; clone_size: -; j_call: TRBJ1-6; v_call: TRBV9; cdr3_nt: TGTGCCAGCAGCGTAGTAGGGGGCGCGTTTTCACCCCTCCACTTT; cdr3_aa: CASSVVGGAFSPLHF
d_call: -; clone_size: once; j_call: TRBJ1-2; v_call: TRBV4-2; cdr3_nt: TGTGCCAGCAGCCAAGAGCCGACAGCTGTTGGCTACACCTTC; cdr3_aa: CASSQEPTAVGYTF
d_call: -; clone_size: -; j_call: TRBJ2-7; v_call: TRBV7-3; cdr3_nt: TGTGCCAGCAGCCAAACACAATACCAGTCCTACGAGCAGTACTTC; cdr3_aa: CASSQTQYQSYEQYF
d_call: -; clone_size: -; j_call: TRBJ2-5; v_call: TRBV7-3; cdr3_nt: TGTGCCAGCAGCTTAATGCGGGGGCGCCAAGAGACCCAGTACTTC; cdr3_aa: CASSLMRGRQETQYF
d_call: TRBD1; clone_size: -; j_call: TRBJ2-5; v_call: TRBV7-3; cdr3_nt: TGTGCCAGCAGCCAAACTGGCAGGGGGCAAGAGACCCAGTACTTC; cdr3_aa: CASSQTGRGQETQYF
d_call: TRBD1; clone_size: -; j_call: TRBJ1-6; v_call: TRBV5-4; cdr3_nt: TGTGCCAGCAGCGGGGGACAGGGCGGGGGGTCACCCCTCCACTTT; cdr3_aa: CASSGGQGGGSPLHF
d_call: -; clone_size: -; j_call: TRBJ2-7; v_call: TRBV20-1; cdr3_nt: TGCAGTGCTAGTCGGGAGTACGAGCAGTACTTC; cdr3_aa: CSASREYEQYF
d_call: -; clone_size: -; j_call: TRBJ2-2; v_call: TRBV28; cdr3_nt: TGTGCCAGCAGACAGACAGGAACCGGGGAGCTGTTTTTT; cdr3_aa: CASRQTGTGELFF
d_call: -; clone_size: -; j_call: TRBJ1-3; v_call: TRBV4-3; cdr3_nt: TGCGCCAGCAGCCAATCGAGGACTGGAAACACCATATATTTT; cdr3_aa: CASSQSRTGNTIYF
d_call: -; clone_size: -; j_call: TRBJ2-7; v_call: TRBV5-6; cdr3_nt: TGTGCCAGCAAGCTCCTAGGGGCGCAAGACGAGCAGTACTTC; cdr3_aa: CASKLLGAQDEQYF